This record concerns one T cell receptor (beta chain) sequence. The antigen is unknown. Template switching, a step in the protocol, added a universal primer site, and cDNA carried unique molecular identifiers. TCRdb re-analysed the 5' RACE reads in MiXCR, keeping a single row per CDR3 protein. This sample has about 340,000 distinct CDR3 sequences, with about 12% found just once. This record comes from a study of identical twins. The study, taken as a whole, reports: Beta out-of-frame sequences showed weaker excess twin sharing. Within twin pairs, the out-of-frame alpha sequences they shared showed excess low generation probability.

The same data also went into a second study, on yellow fever vaccine responses in identical twins. In that study: As reported, the vaccine T cell response of twins seemed partly convergent and partly personalized.

The clonotype comes from a woman under 30 in good health. The sequenced material came from CD8+ T cells sorted from blood.

CDR3: CASSIGALSSYNEQFF. The CDR3 bases are TGTGCCAGTAGTATCGGCGCGCTTAGCTCCTACAATGAGCAGTTCTTC. This rearrangement joins TRBV19 to TRBJ2-1; no clear D gene. Trimming took 3 bases from V and 0 from J, leaving 12 bases between them. CDR3 length equals 16 residues. The germline V gene encodes CDR1 LNHDA and CDR2 SQIVND (reference sequence).